The present T cell receptor beta chain was sequenced within a study of cytomegalovirus exposure and HLA in healthy donors. Study outcomes and limitations: Owing to their indistinguishability, certain V segments, notably TRBV6-2 and TRBV6-3, were excluded. Association with HLA alleles at 0.05 false discovery rate was found for approximately 18,000 TCR beta sequences in a later analysis. Cytomegalovirus association was listed for 170 or so TCR beta chains. A later analysis by the authors found several of the most significant clusters apparently linked to common viral pathogens.

The CDR3 consists of 15 residues. Germline V gene sequence: CDR1 SGHVS, CDR2 FQNEAQ. The V gene lost 4 bases and the J gene lost 5 bases, with 16 bases spanning the gap. With 60 Vbeta and 13 Jbeta primers, the PCR was carried out. The data were produced by immunoSEQ multiplex PCR, yet TCRdb's version contains in-frame clones alone and is incomplete. This sample has roughly 200,000 clones, with roughly 80% found just once. As regards this clone: The antigen remains undetermined.

Input material: PBMCs. The chain couples TRBV7-8 to TRBJ2-3; tentatively, D is TRBD1 (5 bases). The receptor comes from a man in his fifties or sixties in good health and CMV-seronegative. CDR3 nucleotide sequence: TGTGCCAGCAGCTGGCAAGGGGTAGTAGGAGATACGCAGTATTTT. It encodes CASSWQGVVGDTQYF.